This paragraph reports one T cell receptor beta chain. No cognate antigen has been identified for it. One base away there is no much larger clone; base qualities are not given. Each donor gave one peripheral blood draw, averaging approximately 110 mL, which was collected into heparinised tubes. Naive, central memory, regulatory and stem cell-like memory CD4+ T cells were sorted on a BD FACSAria II using a panel including CD45RO, CCR7, CD25, CD127, CD95 and CD27. Purity was above 95% for every sorted population. PBMCs were isolated right away by Lymphoprep density gradient centrifugation and were stained directly, without culture. To minimize batch effects, samples were stained and sorted in pairs, one healthy donor with one patient per experiment. The CDR3 spans 15 residues, from the cysteine through the phenylalanine. Only CDR3 DNA is held: 45 bases, read in frame from base 1. According to the germline V gene, CDR1 reads MGHDK and CDR2 reads SYGVNS. Trimmed from V: 7 bases; trimmed from J: 3 bases; junction bases lacking a gene match: 9.

The data belong to a study of beta chain features in type 1 diabetes listed by TCRdb under 2018. With regard to the full study: No differences in mean age, gender distribution, total cell number or subset yield were found between patients and healthy donors. The study compared TCRB repertoires of sorted circulating CD4+ T cell subsets between recently diagnosed type 1 diabetes patients and matched healthy donors. Regulatory and stem cell-like memory subsets were isolated from only 8 patients and 8 healthy donors, whereas naive and central memory subsets came from all 30 or so donors. A total of roughly 100 million sorted cells were examined across all samples, and the number of cells per subset was strongly correlated with RNA yield. Findings and caveats that apply to the study as a whole: Sequencing cDNA rather than genomic DNA could over-represent highly expressing activated cells, although activation and CD3 levels did not differ between groups. PCR may preferentially amplify shorter templates, but because patient and control samples were amplified and corrected together, any resulting skew would affect both groups equally. Only small numbers of individuals were included in the HLA sub-analyses, which left unresolved whether HLA type had any influence on TCRB rearrangement. The naive, central memory and regulatory TCRB repertoires appeared to resemble one another more closely among patients than among healthy donors. Fewer insertions and more nucleotide deletions at VDJ recombination sites were observed in patients with type 1 diabetes, implying thymic rearrangement abnormalities. In all four CD4+ subsets, TCRB CDR3 length was moderately but significantly shorter in type 1 diabetes patients.

All of the isolated RNA was reverse transcribed with the High Capacity cDNA Reverse Transcription Kit, so expressed TCRB transcripts were sequenced. Deep immunoSEQ sequencing was applied to naive, central memory and regulatory T cell samples, giving an average of about 3.57 million total reads per sample. Sorted cells were lysed in RLT buffer and RNA was extracted with DNase-treated RNeasy Micro or Mini kits, depending on cell number. Each cell subset was processed on its own to prevent cross-contamination, while patient and healthy donor samples were processed together. The immunoSEQ multiplex PCR was used to amplify TCRB sequences from cDNA, generating 87-bp fragments that spanned the CDR3 region. Amplicons were sequenced on the Illumina HiSeq platform. The study's own analysis went as follows. PCR bias was computationally corrected using synthetic template baselines, reads within Hamming distance 2 were collapsed, and singletons that could not be merged were discarded. Reads were aligned against IMGT so that V, D and J genes, CDR3 length and insertions or deletions at six rearrangement sites could be assigned. Within each subset, clonotype counts were normalized to sorted cell number, after which true diversity and Gini coefficients were computed with the tcR R package. Repertoire sharing was quantified using the overlap coefficient calculated on TCRB nucleotide sequences. As a proxy for the pre-selection repertoire, out-of-frame TCRB sequences from naive cells were analyzed. TCRdb limited this immuneACCESS table to in-frame rearrangements with V and J called. A share of clones is missing; checked studies link under half to unresolved V genes, and the rest is unexplained. V, J and clone size are those of that table, while D and trimming were read from the DNA. Within this sample are 500,000 to 800,000 clones, with roughly 12% of them counted one time only. The ten largest clonotypes hold 0.095% to 0.15% of the sample.

Material: naive CD4+ T cells from blood. According to the study, the label for this sample's cell subset or site signals: true naive CD4+ T cells. This clonotype was obtained from a man younger than 40 with type 1 diabetes. The rearranged chain carries TRBV25-1 and TRBJ2-1; TRBD1 aligns with 7 central bases. The bases read TGTGCCAGCACCAGACAGGGATACGACTACAATGAGCAGTTCTTC. This sequence encodes CASTRQGYDYNEQFF.